Presented here are 11 T cell receptor beta chains from one specimen sequenced in a study of cytomegalovirus exposure and HLA in healthy donors. The study ran its PCR with 60 Vbeta and 13 Jbeta primers. Assay used: immunoSEQ multiplex PCR; TCRdb lists only in-frame clones, some missing. The data hold approximately 190,000 clones, with roughly 80% observed a single time. The sample consisted of PBMCs. The receptor source for this set is a woman aged 18-29 years in good health and CMV-seronegative.

The V and J genes are TRBV18 and TRBJ2-6; TRBD1 matches at 9 bases. This CDR3 is 19 amino acids long. V shed 1 base, J shed 1 base, and the junction held 8 bases outside the gene matches. CDR1 and CDR2 (germline): KGHSH, LQKENI. The CDR3 region has the DNA TGTGCCAGCTCACCACTCTCGGGACAGGGACGTTCTGGGGCCAACGTCCTGACTTTC. Translation gives CASSPLSGQGRSGANVLTF. Full variable domain (outside the CDR3, taken from reference TRBV18 and TRBJ2-6): NAGVMQNPRHLVRRRGQEARLRCSPMKGHSHVYWYRQLPEEGLKFMVYLQKENIIDESGMPKERFSAEFPKEGPSILRIQQVVRGDSAAYFCASSPLSGQGRSGANVLTFGAGSRLTVL.

The rearrangement uses TRBV12-5 and TRBJ2-2; possible D gene TRBD1, 6 bases. Germline V lookup: CDR1 LGHNT, CDR2 FRNRAP. V lost 4 bases and J lost 2, with 11 bases in between. There are 15 residues in the CDR3. CDR3 nucleotide sequence: TGTGCTAGTGGTTCGCGGACAGACAACACCGGGGAGCTGTTTTTT. The encoded protein is CASGSRTDNTGELFF.

V is TRBV19 and J is TRBJ2-1; 7 bases are a match to TRBD1. Germline loops: CDR1 LNHDA, CDR2 SQIVND (reference sequence). The CDR3 is made up of 12 amino acids. V shed 5 bases and J 8 bases; nucleotides not matched to a gene: 3. CDR3 nucleotides: TGTGCCAGTAGTTTTCAGGGGGATGAGCAGTTCTTC. It is translated as CASSFQGDEQFF.

This clone came up a few times. CDR3 loop: CASVSGSNEQFF. As DNA, the CDR3 is TGTGCCAGCGTCAGTGGGAGCAATGAGCAGTTCTTC. The chain employs TRBV7-9 and TRBJ2-1, with D possibly being TRBD2 (5 bases). Trimming took off 8 bases at V and 6 bases at J, with 11 bases between the two ends. Germline-derived CDR1 and CDR2 are SEHNR and FQNEAQ (reference sequence). The CDR3 covers 12 residues.

The gene calls are TRBV27 and TRBJ1-2; D is undetermined. Per germline, CDR1 MNHEY and CDR2 SMNVEV (reference sequence). Trimming shortened V by 3 bases and J by 7 bases, and 15 bases separated the two germline ends. The CDR3 length is 14 residues. CDR3 nucleotide sequence: TGTGCCAGCAGTTTTGGAGATATTCGCTGTGGCTACACCTTC. Translating gives CASSFGDIRCGYTF.

The chain employs TRBV9 and TRBJ1-2; no reliable D call. Germline CDR1 reads SGDLS; CDR2 reads YYNGEE. CDR3 length equals 14 residues. Trimming shortened V by 0 bases and J by 2 bases, and 8 bases separated the two germline ends. In DNA form, the CDR3 reads TGTGCCAGCAGCGTAGACTACTTGAACTATGGCTACACCTTC. As protein: CASSVDYLNYGYTF.

The V and J genes are TRBV7-9 and TRBJ2-3; tentative D call: TRBD2 (5 bases). This CDR3 region has 15 residues. Germline loops: CDR1 SEHNR, CDR2 FQNEAQ (reference sequence). V gave up 5 bases and J gave up 2 bases, with 14 bases separating them. CDR3 region: CASSGRGRTTDTQYF. CDR3 bases: TGTGCCAGCAGCGGCAGAGGGAGAACCACAGATACGCAGTATTTT.

The chain joins TRBV25-1 to TRBJ1-5; D gene uncertain. The CDR3 runs to 11 residues. CDR1 MGHDK and CDR2 SYGVNS come from the germline V gene. The V end was cut by 6 bases, the J end by 15 bases, with 15 bases between. The CDR3 loop reads CASSGGFGSHF. The DNA for the CDR3 is TGTGCCAGCAGCGGCGGGTTCGGGTCGCATTTT.

The CDR3 reads CASSLPLEGRGIDGYTF. Here the CDR3 DNA reads TGTGCCAGCAGCCTCCCTTTAGAGGGCAGGGGGATAGATGGCTACACCTTC. The V and J genes are TRBV7-2 and TRBJ1-2; TRBD1 matches at 7 bases. The trim removed 5 bases at V and 6 bases at J, leaving 18 bases unmatched. Per germline, CDR1 SGHTA and CDR2 FQGNSA. This CDR3 comprises 17 residues.

The chain links TRBV6-5 to TRBJ2-7, with D unresolved. Trimming removed 8 bases at V and 7 bases at J, with 12 bases between. CDR1 MNHEY and CDR2 SVGAGI come from the germline V gene. The CDR3 is 11 residues long. The CDR3 region has the DNA TGTGCCAGCGGGTACTCCATGGAGCAGTACTTC. It specifies CASGYSMEQYF.

The rearrangement joins TRBV7-8 to TRBJ2-7, with D possibly TRBD1 on 6 matching bases. V was cut by 4 bases and J by 3 bases, with 7 bases left in between. The V gene's germline CDR1 is SGHVS and CDR2 FQNEAQ. There are 12 residues in the CDR3. The CDR3 DNA reads as TGTGCCAGCAGCTCAGGGGTCTACGAGCAGTACTTC. Its protein is CASSSGVYEQYF.